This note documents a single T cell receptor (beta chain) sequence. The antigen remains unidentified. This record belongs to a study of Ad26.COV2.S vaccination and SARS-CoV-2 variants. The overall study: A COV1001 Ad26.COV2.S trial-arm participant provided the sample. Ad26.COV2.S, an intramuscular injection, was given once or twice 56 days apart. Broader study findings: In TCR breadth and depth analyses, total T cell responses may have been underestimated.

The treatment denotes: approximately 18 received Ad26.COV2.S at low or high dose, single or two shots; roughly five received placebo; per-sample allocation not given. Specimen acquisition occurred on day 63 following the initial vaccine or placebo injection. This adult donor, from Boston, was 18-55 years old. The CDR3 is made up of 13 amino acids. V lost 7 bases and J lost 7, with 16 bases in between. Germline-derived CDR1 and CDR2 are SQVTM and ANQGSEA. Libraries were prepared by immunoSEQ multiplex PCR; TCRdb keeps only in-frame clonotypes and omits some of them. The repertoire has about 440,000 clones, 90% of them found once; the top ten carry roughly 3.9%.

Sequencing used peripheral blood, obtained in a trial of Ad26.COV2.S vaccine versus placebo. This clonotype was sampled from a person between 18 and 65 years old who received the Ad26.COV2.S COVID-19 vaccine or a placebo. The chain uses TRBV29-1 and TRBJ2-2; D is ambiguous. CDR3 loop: CSGRLGGIGELFF. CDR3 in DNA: TGCAGCGGACGATTAGGCGGTATCGGGGAGCTGTTTTTT.